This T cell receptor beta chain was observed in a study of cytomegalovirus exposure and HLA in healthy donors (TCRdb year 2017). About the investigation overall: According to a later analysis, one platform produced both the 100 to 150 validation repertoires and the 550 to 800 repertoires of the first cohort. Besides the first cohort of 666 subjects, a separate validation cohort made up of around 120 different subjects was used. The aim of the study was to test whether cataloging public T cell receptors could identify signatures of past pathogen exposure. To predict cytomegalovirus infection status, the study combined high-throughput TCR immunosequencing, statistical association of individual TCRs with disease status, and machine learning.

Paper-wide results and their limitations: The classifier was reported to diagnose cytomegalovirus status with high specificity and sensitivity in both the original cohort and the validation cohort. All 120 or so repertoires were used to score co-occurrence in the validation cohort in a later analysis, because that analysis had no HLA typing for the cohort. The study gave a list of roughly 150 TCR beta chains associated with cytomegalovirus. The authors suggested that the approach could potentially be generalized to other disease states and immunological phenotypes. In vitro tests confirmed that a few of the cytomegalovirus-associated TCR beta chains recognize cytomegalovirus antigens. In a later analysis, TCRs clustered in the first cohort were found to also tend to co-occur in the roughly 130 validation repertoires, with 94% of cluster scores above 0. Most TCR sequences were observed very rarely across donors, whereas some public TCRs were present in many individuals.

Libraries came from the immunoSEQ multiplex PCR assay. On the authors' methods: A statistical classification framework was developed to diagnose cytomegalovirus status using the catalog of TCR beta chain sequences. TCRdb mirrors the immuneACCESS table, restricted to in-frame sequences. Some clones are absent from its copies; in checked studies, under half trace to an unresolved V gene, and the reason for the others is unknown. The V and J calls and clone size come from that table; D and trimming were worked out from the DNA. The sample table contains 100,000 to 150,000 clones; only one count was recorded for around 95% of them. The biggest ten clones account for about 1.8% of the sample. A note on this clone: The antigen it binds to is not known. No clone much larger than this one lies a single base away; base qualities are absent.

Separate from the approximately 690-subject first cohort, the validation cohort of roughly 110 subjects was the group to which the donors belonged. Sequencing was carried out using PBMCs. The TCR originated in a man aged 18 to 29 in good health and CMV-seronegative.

CDR3 region: CARSLKFFPGQEAYEQYF. At the DNA level, the sequence is TGTGCCAGAAGCCTAAAATTTTTTCCGGGACAGGAGGCCTACGAGCAGTACTTC. The chain joins TRBV7-5 to TRBJ2-7; no check of the table's D call, TRBD1, against the DNA was made. TRBV7-5 is a listed pseudogene. Inclusive of the bounding cysteine and phenylalanine, the CDR3 is 18 residues long. Here the CDR3 DNA is all that survives: 54 bases in frame from base 1.